These 27 T cell receptor beta chains were all obtained from the same sample, sequenced in a study of blood T cell repertoires in COVID-19 (TCRdb year 2020). Library preparation was by the immunoSEQ multiplex PCR assay. In TCRdb, the immuneACCESS table is reduced to in-frame sequences with V and J assigned. These tables do not hold every clone; where another copy was compared, an unresolved V gene accounts for under half, and the others remain unexplained. This sample has about 220,000 clones in its table, and roughly 88% of those were observed once. The leading ten clones occupy over 2% of the sample. Sequences were obtained from peripheral blood. The receptors come from a young man who had recovered from COVID-19.

The rearrangement links TRBV29-1 to TRBJ2-7; D possibly corresponds to TRBD1 (5 bases). Trimming removed 7 bases from V and 3 bases from J, with 13 bases in between. CDR3 size: 12 residues. CDR1 and CDR2 from the germline V gene are SQVTM and ANQGSEA. CDR3 sequence reads: CSAHRSFYEQYF. CDR3 DNA: TGCAGCGCACACAGGAGTTTCTACGAGCAGTACTTC.

This clone was counted only a few times. This chain joins TRBV5-4 and TRBJ1-2, with 8 bases that match TRBD1. In germline, CDR1 is SGHNT, CDR2 YYREEE (reference sequence). The V gene end was trimmed by 4 bases and the J gene end by 2 bases; junction bases not matched to a gene: 4. The CDR3 has 14 residues. The CDR3 loop is CASSVGQENYGYTF. The CDR3 DNA is TGTGCCAGCAGCGTGGGACAGGAGAACTATGGCTACACCTTC.

The chain uses TRBV6-5 and TRBJ1-1; D perhaps matches TRBD1 (6 bases). V lost 4 bases, J lost 4 bases, and 13 bases lay in between. Germline CDR1 MNHEY, CDR2 SVGAGI. This CDR3 spans 14 amino acids. Here the CDR3 reads CASSFSPRGTEAFF. The CDR3 nucleotides read TGTGCCAGCAGTTTTTCCCCCAGGGGCACTGAAGCTTTCTTT.

This sequence joins TRBV29-1 and TRBJ1-3; D possibly corresponds to TRBD1 (5 bases). The CDR3 has 15 residues. V lost 4 bases and J lost 2, with 15 bases in between. Per germline, CDR1 SQVTM and CDR2 ANQGSEA. Here the CDR3 reads CSVGQGGMTGNTIYF. DNA for the CDR3: TGCAGCGTTGGGCAGGGTGGGATGACTGGAAACACCATATATTTT.

V is TRBV10-3 and J is TRBJ1-4; perhaps TRBD1 as D (6 bases). V was clipped by 3 bases and J by 3 bases, with 14 bases between them. Per germline, CDR1 ENHRY and CDR2 SYGVKD. The CDR3 is 16 amino acids. The DNA of the CDR3 is TGTGCCATCAGTGACAACAGGGAGTTGTCTAATGAAAAACTGTTTTTT. It codes for CAISDNRELSNEKLFF.

The CDR3 nucleotides are TGTGCCTGGAGTGTAATTTGGGCCGAGCAGTACTTC. Amino acid sequence: CAWSVIWAEQYF. This sequence joins TRBV30 and TRBJ2-7, with no clear D. Germline values: CDR1 GTSNPN, CDR2 SVGIG (reference sequence). The ends were cut back, 0 bases at V and 6 bases at J, with 9 bases in the middle. This CDR3 has 12 residues.

V and J are TRBV5-8 and TRBJ1-3; D perhaps matches TRBD1 (6 bases). CDR3 length: 15 residues. V lost 4 bases and J 2 bases, leaving 13 bases between the germline ends. Per the germline V gene, CDR1 is SGHTS and CDR2 is YDEGEE. CDR3 DNA: TGTGCCAGCAGCCGTGGGGGCTTGACTGGAAACACCATATATTTT. This encodes CASSRGGLTGNTIYF.

The gene calls are TRBV7-9 and TRBJ2-2, with 7 bases aligning to TRBD1. The CDR3 extends over 18 amino acids. CDR1 SEHNR and CDR2 FQNEAQ come from the germline V gene (reference sequence). Unmatched junction bases numbered 14, after V lost 4 bases and J lost 3 bases. For the CDR3, the DNA is TGTGCCAGCAGCTGGGGGCGTCCAGTACAGGGGTACACCGGGGAGCTGTTTTTT. Its protein product is CASSWGRPVQGYTGELFF.

The chain uses TRBV6-5 and TRBJ2-2, with 8 bases fitting TRBD1. V shed 7 bases and J 0 bases; nucleotides not matched to a gene: 4. The CDR3 loop spans 15 amino acids. Germline lookup yields CDR1 MNHEY and CDR2 SVGAGI. The CDR3: CASNQGASNTGELFF. The CDR3 bases are TGTGCCAGCAACCAGGGGGCATCGAACACCGGGGAGCTGTTTTTT.

The rearrangement uses TRBV7-9 and TRBJ2-2, with 9 bases fitting TRBD1. This CDR3 is 15 amino acids long. The V and J ends lost 5 bases and 7 bases, in that order; junction bases with no gene match: 8. In germline, CDR1 is SEHNR, CDR2 FQNEAQ (reference sequence). The CDR3 sequence: CASSTRDREDGELFF. The CDR3 region has the DNA TGTGCCAGCAGCACAAGGGACAGGGAGGACGGGGAGCTGTTTTTT.

The DNA for the CDR3 is TGTGCCACCAGTGATCCGCGGGAGACCCAGTACTTC. It specifies CATSDPRETQYF. The V gene is TRBV24-1, the J gene TRBJ2-5; D remains ambiguous. V lost 3 bases and J 5 bases, leaving 6 bases between the germline ends. Germline-derived CDR1 and CDR2 are KGHDR and SFDVKD. This CDR3 contains 12 residues.

The gene calls are TRBV5-1 and TRBJ2-7; TRBD1 agrees at 8 bases. CDR1 SGHRS and CDR2 YFSETQ come from the germline V gene. This CDR3 comprises 15 residues. J lost 2 bases, V lost 2 bases, and 6 bases had no gene match. CDR3 DNA: TGCGCCAGCAGCTTAGGACAGGGACCACCCTACGAGCAGTACTTC. Protein: CASSLGQGPPYEQYF.

This clone was found once. This chain links TRBV2 with TRBJ2-2; D is ambiguous. V lost 2 bases and J lost 5, with 6 bases in between. CDR1 and CDR2 (germline): SNHLY, FYNNEI. The CDR3 covers 13 residues. The CDR3 region is CASSEPTTGELFF. In nucleotides, the CDR3 is TGTGCCAGCAGTGAACCTACTACCGGGGAGCTGTTTTTT.

This clone was seen a few times. V usage is TRBV5-1 and J usage is TRBJ1-1, with TRBD1 matching over 10 bases. The J segment lost 1 base and the V segment lost 0 bases, leaving 0 bases of the junction unmatched. The CDR3 has 15 amino acids. Germline loops: CDR1 SGHRS, CDR2 YFSETQ. Here the CDR3 DNA reads TGCGCCAGCAGCTTGGGGGACAGGGGGAACACTGAAGCTTTCTTT. Protein: CASSLGDRGNTEAFF.

The rearrangement joins TRBV29-1 to TRBJ1-1; 8 bases map to TRBD1. From germline, CDR1 is SQVTM and CDR2 ANQGSEA. The CDR3 is made up of 12 amino acids. Unmatched junction bases numbered 6, after V lost 7 bases and J lost 5 bases. The CDR3: CSGRTGRTEAFF. In nucleotides, the CDR3 is TGCAGCGGGAGGACAGGGAGAACTGAAGCTTTCTTT.

This chain connects TRBV4-3 to TRBJ1-2, with D maybe TRBD1 (6 bases). Germline V gene sequence: CDR1 LGHNA, CDR2 YSLEER. The CDR3 has 15 amino acids. V lost 0 bases and J 8 bases, leaving 16 bases between the germline ends. The CDR3 loop is CASSQETTGLLGYTF. CDR3 sequence (DNA): TGCGCCAGCAGCCAAGAGACGACAGGTTTACTCGGCTACACCTTC.

The chain joins TRBV11-3 to TRBJ2-2; D not certain. The germline gives CDR1 SGHNT, CDR2 YENEEA. This CDR3 is built from 16 residues. Trimming took off 4 bases at V and 2 bases at J, with 14 bases between the two ends. CDR3 bases: TGTGCCAGCAGCTCTCCAGGCCGAACAAACACCGGGGAGCTGTTTTTT. Encoded protein: CASSSPGRTNTGELFF. Variable domain in full (rest from reference TRBV11-3 and TRBJ2-2): EAGVVQSPRYKIIEKKQPVAFWCNPISGHNTLYWYLQNLGQGPELLIRYENEEAVDDSQLPKDRFSAERLKGVDSTLKIQPAELGDSAVYLCASSSPGRTNTGELFFGEGSRLTVL.

The rearrangement links TRBV4-1 to TRBJ2-3, with D perhaps TRBD1 (5 bases). This CDR3 comprises 13 residues. With 0 bases removed from V and 14 bases from J, the gap between germline ends came to 15 bases. Germline CDR1 and CDR2: MGHRA and YSYEKL. The CDR3 nucleotides are TGCGCCAGCAGCCAAGATAAGGACACACGTCGGTATTTT. It encodes CASSQDKDTRRYF.

In the case of this clone: The sample holds other DNA sequences that translate to the same CDR3. The chain combines TRBV7-9 with TRBJ1-5; TRBD1 might be the D (5 bases). CDR3 length: 14 residues. V was shortened by 1 base and J by 7 bases, with 11 bases between the two germline ends. Germline CDR1 is SEHNR and CDR2 is FQNEAQ (reference sequence). This CDR3 reads CASSLGQGGQPQHF. The CDR3 nucleotides read TGTGCCAGCAGCTTAGGGCAGGGAGGACAGCCCCAGCATTTT.

A single count supports this clone. V usage is TRBV14 and J usage is TRBJ1-1; D call uncertain. Between the trimmed V and J ends, which lost 4 bases and 11 bases, there was a span of 17 bases. CDR3 length: 13 residues. The germline gives CDR1 SGHDN, CDR2 FVKESK. The CDR3 reads CASSPLGWVAAFF. CDR3 in DNA: TGTGCCAGCAGCCCCCTTGGATGGGTAGCGGCTTTCTTT.

In its sample, this clone was seen once. The V and J genes are TRBV9 and TRBJ1-2; tentatively, D is TRBD1 (6 bases). The CDR3 has 15 residues. Trimming took off 0 bases at V and 3 bases at J, with 12 bases between the two ends. The V gene's germline CDR1 is SGDLS and CDR2 YYNGEE. The CDR3 region is CASSVEPDSYYGYTF. In nucleotides, the CDR3 is TGTGCCAGCAGCGTAGAACCGGACAGTTACTATGGCTACACCTTC.

The chain joins TRBV24-1 to TRBJ2-7, with 8 bases fitting TRBD1. This CDR3 region has 14 residues. Germline V CDR1 and CDR2: KGHDR, SFDVKD. The V and J ends lost 4 bases and 2 bases, in that order; junction bases with no gene match: 3. CDR3 DNA: TGTGCCACCAGTGAATCGGACAGGGCCTACGAGCAGTACTTC. Its translation is CATSESDRAYEQYF.

This chain links TRBV5-8 with TRBJ2-5; D is perhaps TRBD1 (5 bases). The V gene lost 5 bases and the J gene lost 2 bases, with 10 bases spanning the gap. The CDR3 totals 13 residues. CDR1 and CDR2 (germline): SGHTS, YDEGEE. CDR3 sequence (DNA): TGTGCCAGCAGTCATGACAGACAAGAGACCCAGTACTTC. Amino acids: CASSHDRQETQYF.

The chain recombines TRBV6-1 with TRBJ1-6, with 10 bases aligning to TRBD1. J lost 6 bases, V lost 0 bases, and 2 bases had no gene match. The CDR3 length is 16 residues. CDR1 and CDR2 from the germline V gene are MNHNS and SASEGT. In DNA form, the CDR3 reads TGTGCCAGCAGTGAAGCGGGGACAGGGGTTAATTCACCCCTCCACTTT. Protein product: CASSEAGTGVNSPLHF.

This clone was seen a handful of times. The V and J genes are TRBV5-8 and TRBJ2-2; D gene unclear. This CDR3 is 15 amino acids long. Between the trimmed V and J ends, which lost 9 bases and 0 bases, there was a span of 15 bases. Per the germline V gene, CDR1 is SGHTS and CDR2 is YDEGEE. The CDR3 sequence: CAIPQTDPNTGELFF. The CDR3 coding sequence is TGTGCCATCCCACAGACGGATCCGAACACCGGGGAGCTGTTTTTT.

The chain has TRBV11-2 and TRBJ2-5, with D perhaps TRBD2 (6 bases). Per germline, CDR1 SGHAT and CDR2 FQNNGV. V dropped 3 bases and J dropped 1 base, with 12 bases sitting between them. The CDR3 has 15 residues. Written as DNA, the CDR3 is TGTGCCAGCAGCTTCGCGGGGATCCCCCAAGAGACCCAGTACTTC. It translates to CASSFAGIPQETQYF.

This clone has just one count. This chain connects TRBV7-2 to TRBJ1-3; D is ambiguous. The V and J ends lost 2 bases and 4 bases respectively, with 6 bases between them. Germline lookup yields CDR1 SGHTA and CDR2 FQGNSA. The CDR3 has 13 residues. The CDR3 region is CASSLSEGNTIYF. Written as DNA, the CDR3 is TGTGCCAGCAGCTTATCTGAGGGAAACACCATATATTTT.